The sample holds many counts of the clone carrying this T cell receptor (beta chain). No antigen is known for it. Unique molecular identifiers were incorporated into the prepared TCRbeta library. MiXCR was run by TCRdb on the PCR reads, yielding one entry per CDR3 protein. This table has hundreds of thousands of distinct CDR3 sequences, roughly 25% appearing once. This sample is drawn from a study of T-cell reconstitution after alpha-beta-depleted transplantation in children. The study's findings and limits: At around two months after transplant, the alpha-beta T cells were reportedly derived from several hundred expanded clones that came from non-depleted graft cells.

V gave up 5 bases and J gave up 2 bases; unmatched junction bases: 4. The CDR3 is 14 amino acids. Germline V gene lookup returns CDR1 SGHVS and CDR2 FNYEAQ. This chain uses TRBV7-6 with TRBJ2-7; 9 bases are a match to TRBD1. The sequence was obtained from a female patient aged 2-9 years who had a stem cell transplant for congenital amegakaryocytic thrombocytopenia, so the T cells may come from the graft donor. The material was PBMCs, mostly from graft donor cells, obtained 360 days after TCRalphabeta/CD19-depleted stem cell transplant. CDR3 bases: TGTGCCAGCAGCCCCGGGACAGGGACCTACGAGCAGTACTTC. Translating gives CASSPGTGTYEQYF.